A single sample is the source of the 10 T cell receptor beta chains below, sequenced in a study of cytomegalovirus exposure and HLA in healthy donors. PCR used 60 Vbeta primers and 13 Jbeta primers. The data were produced by immunoSEQ multiplex PCR, yet TCRdb's version contains in-frame clones alone and is incomplete. The sample carries about 110,000 clones, around 85% recorded once. Sequencing input: PBMCs. The receptors derive from a man aged 30 to 45 in good health and CMV-seropositive.

J is TRBJ2-3 and V is TRBV5-1; TRBD2 agrees at 8 bases. The ends lost 4 bases at V and 1 base at J; junction bases unmatched: 5. CDR1 and CDR2 (germline): SGHRS, YFSETQ. This CDR3 region has 15 residues. CDR3 nucleotide sequence: TGCGCCAGCAGCCGATCGACTAGCGGCACAGATACGCAGTATTTT. Translated: CASSRSTSGTDTQYF.

The chain has TRBV5-1 and TRBJ1-2; D is uncertain. CDR3 length: 15 amino acids. CDR1 SGHRS and CDR2 YFSETQ come from the germline V gene. The V and J ends lost 1 base and 4 bases respectively, with 14 bases between them. The CDR3 loop is CASSLNPSDFYGYTF. CDR3 nucleotides: TGCGCCAGCAGCTTGAATCCTTCAGACTTCTATGGCTACACCTTC.

This chain uses TRBV5-1 with TRBJ2-7, with no clear D. The CDR3 consists of 12 residues. CDR1 SGHRS and CDR2 YFSETQ come from the germline V gene. The V end was cut by 4 bases, the J end by 3 bases, with 8 bases between. The CDR3 here is CASSGSGYEQYF. CDR3 in DNA: TGCGCCAGCAGCGGATCAGGCTACGAGCAGTACTTC.

Only a few counts were recorded for this clone. The chain combines TRBV30 with TRBJ1-5, with TRBD1 matching over 9 bases. This CDR3 has 16 amino acids. The germline CDR1 and CDR2 sequences are GTSNPN and SVGIG (reference sequence). V was clipped by 0 bases and J by 2 bases; unmatched bases: 5. The CDR3, as DNA: TGTGCCTGGAGTGTCACAGGGGGCCTGGGCAATCAGCCCCAGCATTTT. Protein sequence: CAWSVTGGLGNQPQHF.

This clone was detected only once. This chain links TRBV5-1 with TRBJ2-5, with 10 bases aligning to TRBD1. The trim removed 0 bases at V and 5 bases at J, leaving 4 bases unmatched. Germline V gives CDR1 SGHRS, CDR2 YFSETQ. The CDR3 runs 15 residues. Written as DNA, the CDR3 is TGCGCCAGCAGCTTGGGACAGGGGGCTAAGGAGACCCAGTACTTC. Protein: CASSLGQGAKETQYF.

Here the CDR3 reads CASSMGATNEKLFF. For the CDR3, the DNA is TGTGCCAGCAGCATGGGAGCAACTAATGAAAAACTGTTTTTT. The chain combines TRBV9 with TRBJ1-4; D gene unclear. The V gene's germline CDR1 is SGDLS and CDR2 YYNGEE. The CDR3 consists of 14 residues. Trimming removed 4 bases at V and 0 bases at J, with 7 bases between. The whole variable domain, filled in from reference TRBV9 and TRBJ1-4, reads DSGVTQTPKHLITATGQRVTLRCSPRSGDLSVYWYQQSLDQGLQFLIQYYNGEERAKGNILERFSAQQFPDLHSELNLSSLELGDSALYFCASSMGATNEKLFFGSGTQLSVL.

This chain connects TRBV7-8 to TRBJ2-7; 7 bases align to TRBD1. This CDR3 comprises 13 residues. With V trimmed by 5 bases and J by 6 bases, 7 bases remained unmatched. Germline assignment: CDR1 SGHVS and CDR2 FQNEAQ. Here the CDR3 DNA reads TGTGCCAGCAGCCAAGCCCGGGACAGCGAGCAGTACTTC. Translating gives CASSQARDSEQYF.

The V call is TRBV10-3, the J call TRBJ1-2; no reliable D call. The germline CDR1 and CDR2 sequences are ENHRY and SYGVKD. Between the trimmed V and J ends, which lost 7 bases and 9 bases, there was a span of 24 bases. The CDR3 has 15 residues. For the CDR3, the DNA is TGTGCCATCAATCGGGAGGGTTCGAATGGGGATCGCTACACCTTC. It is translated as CAINREGSNGDRYTF.

This clone was picked up one time. The chain is built from TRBV19 and TRBJ1-3, with unresolved D. Germline lookup yields CDR1 LNHDA and CDR2 SQIVND (reference sequence). V gave up 3 bases and J gave up 7 bases, with 13 bases separating them. The CDR3 runs to 14 residues. The CDR3 DNA reads TGTGCCAGTAGTATTTGGGCAGGCCTTAACACCATATATTTT. It specifies CASSIWAGLNTIYF.

This clone was seen once. The rearrangement joins TRBV7-9 to TRBJ2-5; possibly TRBD2 for D (5 bases). Deletions cut 7 bases from V and 5 bases from J, with 20 bases between. CDR1 SEHNR and CDR2 FQNEAQ come from the germline V gene (reference sequence). There are 15 residues in the CDR3. This CDR3 is CASTRSSGSMETQYF. The DNA for the CDR3 is TGTGCCAGCACACGCTCTTCGGGGTCCATGGAGACCCAGTACTTC.